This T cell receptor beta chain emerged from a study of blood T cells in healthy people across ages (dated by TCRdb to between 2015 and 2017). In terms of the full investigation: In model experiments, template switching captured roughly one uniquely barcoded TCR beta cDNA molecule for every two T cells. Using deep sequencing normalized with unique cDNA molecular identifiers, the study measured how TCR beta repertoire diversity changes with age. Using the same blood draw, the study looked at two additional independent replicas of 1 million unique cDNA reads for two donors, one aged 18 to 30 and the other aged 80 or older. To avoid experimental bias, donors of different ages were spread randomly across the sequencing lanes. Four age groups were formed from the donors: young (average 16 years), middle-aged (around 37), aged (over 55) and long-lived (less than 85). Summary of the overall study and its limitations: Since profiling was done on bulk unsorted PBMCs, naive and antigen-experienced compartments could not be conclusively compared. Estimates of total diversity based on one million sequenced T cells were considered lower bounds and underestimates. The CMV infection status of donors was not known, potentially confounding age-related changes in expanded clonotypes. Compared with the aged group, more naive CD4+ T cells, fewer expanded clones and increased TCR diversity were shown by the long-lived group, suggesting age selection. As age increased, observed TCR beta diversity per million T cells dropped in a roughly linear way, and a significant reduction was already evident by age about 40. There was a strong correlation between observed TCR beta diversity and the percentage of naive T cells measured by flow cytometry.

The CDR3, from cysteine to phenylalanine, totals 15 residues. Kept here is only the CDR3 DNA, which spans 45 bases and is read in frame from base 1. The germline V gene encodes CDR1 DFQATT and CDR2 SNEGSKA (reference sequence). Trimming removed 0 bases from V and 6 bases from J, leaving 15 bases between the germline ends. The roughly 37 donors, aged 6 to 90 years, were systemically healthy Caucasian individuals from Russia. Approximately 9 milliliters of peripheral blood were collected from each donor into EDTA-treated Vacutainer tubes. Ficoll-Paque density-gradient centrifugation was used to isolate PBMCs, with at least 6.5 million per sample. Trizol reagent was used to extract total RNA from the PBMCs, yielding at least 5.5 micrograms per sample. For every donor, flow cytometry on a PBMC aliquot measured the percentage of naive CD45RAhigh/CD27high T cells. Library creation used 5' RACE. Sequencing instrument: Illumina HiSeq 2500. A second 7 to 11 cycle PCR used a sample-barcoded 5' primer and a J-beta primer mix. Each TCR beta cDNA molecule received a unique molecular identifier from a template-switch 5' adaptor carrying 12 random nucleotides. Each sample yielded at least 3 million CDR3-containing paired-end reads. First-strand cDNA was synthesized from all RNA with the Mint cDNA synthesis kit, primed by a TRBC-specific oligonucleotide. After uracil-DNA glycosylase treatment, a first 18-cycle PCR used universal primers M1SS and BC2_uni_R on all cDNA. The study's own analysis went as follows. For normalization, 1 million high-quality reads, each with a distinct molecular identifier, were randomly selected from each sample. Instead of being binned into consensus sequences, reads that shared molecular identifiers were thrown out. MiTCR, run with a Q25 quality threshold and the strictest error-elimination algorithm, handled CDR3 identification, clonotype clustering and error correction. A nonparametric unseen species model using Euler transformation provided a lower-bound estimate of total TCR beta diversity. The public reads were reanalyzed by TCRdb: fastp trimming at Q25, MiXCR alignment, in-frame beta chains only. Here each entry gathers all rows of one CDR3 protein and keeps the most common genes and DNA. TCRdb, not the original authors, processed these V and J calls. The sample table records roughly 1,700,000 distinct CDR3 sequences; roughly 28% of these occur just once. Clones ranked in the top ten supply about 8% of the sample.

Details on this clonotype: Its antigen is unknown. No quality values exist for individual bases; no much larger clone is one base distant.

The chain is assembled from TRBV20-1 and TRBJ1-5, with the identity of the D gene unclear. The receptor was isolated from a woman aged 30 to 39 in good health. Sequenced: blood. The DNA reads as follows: TGCAGTGCTAGAGATTCAAGGCAACCCTCTCAGCCCCAGCATTTT. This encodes CSARDSRQPSQPQHF.